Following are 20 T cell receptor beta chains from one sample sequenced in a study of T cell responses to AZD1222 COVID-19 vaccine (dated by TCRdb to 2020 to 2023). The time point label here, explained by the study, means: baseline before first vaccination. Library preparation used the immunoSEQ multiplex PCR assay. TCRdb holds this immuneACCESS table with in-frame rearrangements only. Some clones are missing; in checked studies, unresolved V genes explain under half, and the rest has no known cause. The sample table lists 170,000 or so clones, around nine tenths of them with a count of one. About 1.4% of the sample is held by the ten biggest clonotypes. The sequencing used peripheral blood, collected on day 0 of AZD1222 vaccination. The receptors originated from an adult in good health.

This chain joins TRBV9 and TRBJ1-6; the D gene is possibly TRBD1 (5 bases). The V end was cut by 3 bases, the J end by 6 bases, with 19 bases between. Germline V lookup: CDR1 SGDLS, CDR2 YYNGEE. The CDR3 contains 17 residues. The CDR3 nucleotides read TGTGCCAGCAGCGCGACATACCCAACGGGGGGTAATTCACCCCTCCACTTT. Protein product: CASSATYPTGGNSPLHF.

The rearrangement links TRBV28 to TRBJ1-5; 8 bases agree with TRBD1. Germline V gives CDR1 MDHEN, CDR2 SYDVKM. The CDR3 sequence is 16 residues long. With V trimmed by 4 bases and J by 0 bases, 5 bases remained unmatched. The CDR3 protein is CASSWPGGISNQPQHF. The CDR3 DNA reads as TGTGCCAGCAGTTGGCCAGGGGGCATTAGCAATCAGCCCCAGCATTTT. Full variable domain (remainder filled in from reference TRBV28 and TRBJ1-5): DVKVTQSSRYLVKRTGEKVFLECVQDMDHENMFWYRQDPGLGLRLIYFSYDVKMKEKGDIPEGYSVSREKKERFSLILESASTNQTSMYLCASSWPGGISNQPQHFGDGTRLSIL.

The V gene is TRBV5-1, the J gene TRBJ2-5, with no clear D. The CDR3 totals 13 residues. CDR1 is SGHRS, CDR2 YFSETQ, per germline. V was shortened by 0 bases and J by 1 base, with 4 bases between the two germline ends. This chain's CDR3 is CASSLVRQETQYF. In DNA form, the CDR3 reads TGCGCCAGCAGCTTGGTCCGCCAAGAGACCCAGTACTTC.

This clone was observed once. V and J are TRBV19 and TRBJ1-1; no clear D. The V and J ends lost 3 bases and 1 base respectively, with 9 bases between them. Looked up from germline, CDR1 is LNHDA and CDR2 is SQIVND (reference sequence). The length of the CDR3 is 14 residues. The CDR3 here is CASSMRLANTEAFF. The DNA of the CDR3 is TGTGCCAGTAGTATGCGACTTGCGAACACTGAAGCTTTCTTT.

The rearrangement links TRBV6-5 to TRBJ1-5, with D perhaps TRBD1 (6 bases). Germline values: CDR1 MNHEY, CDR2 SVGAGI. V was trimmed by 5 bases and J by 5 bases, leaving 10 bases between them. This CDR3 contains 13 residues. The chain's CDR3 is CASSRQDDQPQHF. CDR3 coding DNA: TGTGCCAGCAGTAGACAGGATGATCAGCCCCAGCATTTT.

The CDR3 spells CASSLRAGGRETQYF. CDR3 in DNA: TGCGCCAGCAGCCTCCGAGCGGGGGGGCGGGAGACCCAGTACTTC. The chain carries TRBV5-1 and TRBJ2-5; 10 bases align to TRBD2. The CDR3 contains 15 residues. V lost 4 bases to trimming and J lost 5 bases; unmatched junction nucleotides: 8. CDR1 is SGHRS, CDR2 YFSETQ, per germline.

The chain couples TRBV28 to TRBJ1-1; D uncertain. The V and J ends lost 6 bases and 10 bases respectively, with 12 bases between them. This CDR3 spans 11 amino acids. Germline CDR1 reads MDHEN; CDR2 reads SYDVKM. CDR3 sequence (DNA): TGTGCCAGCAGCTTCGGGAGGGCAGCTTTCTTT. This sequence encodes CASSFGRAAFF.

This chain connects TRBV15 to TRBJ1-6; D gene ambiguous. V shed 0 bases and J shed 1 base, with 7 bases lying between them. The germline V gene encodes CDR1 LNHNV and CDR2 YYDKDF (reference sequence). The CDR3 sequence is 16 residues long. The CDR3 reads CATSRDWVSYNSPLHF. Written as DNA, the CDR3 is TGTGCCACCAGCAGAGATTGGGTGTCCTATAATTCACCCCTCCACTTT. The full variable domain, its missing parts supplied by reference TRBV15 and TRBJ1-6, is DAMVIQNPRYQVTQFGKPVTLSCSQTLNHNVMYWYQQKSSQAPKLLFHYYDKDFNNEADTPDNFQSRRPNTSFCFLDIRSPGLGDTAMYLCATSRDWVSYNSPLHFGNGTRLTVT.

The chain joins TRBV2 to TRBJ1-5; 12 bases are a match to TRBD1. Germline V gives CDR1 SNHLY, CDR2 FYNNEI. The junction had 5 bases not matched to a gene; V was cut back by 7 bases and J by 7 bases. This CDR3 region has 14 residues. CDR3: CASTGQGAGQPQHF. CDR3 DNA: TGTGCCAGCACGGGACAGGGGGCGGGACAGCCCCAGCATTTT.

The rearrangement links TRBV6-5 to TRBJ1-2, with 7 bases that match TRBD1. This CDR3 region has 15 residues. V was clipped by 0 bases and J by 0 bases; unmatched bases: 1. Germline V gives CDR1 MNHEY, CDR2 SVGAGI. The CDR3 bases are TGTGCCAGCAGTTACTCAGGGACAGCTAACTATGGCTACACCTTC. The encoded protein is CASSYSGTANYGYTF.

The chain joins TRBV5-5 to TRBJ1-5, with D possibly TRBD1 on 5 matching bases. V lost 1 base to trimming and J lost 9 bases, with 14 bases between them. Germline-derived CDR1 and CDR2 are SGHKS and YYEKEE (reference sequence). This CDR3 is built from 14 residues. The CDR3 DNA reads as TGTGCCAGCAGCTTGTTCGGGGCCGGGGGGCCCCAGCATTTT. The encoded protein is CASSLFGAGGPQHF.

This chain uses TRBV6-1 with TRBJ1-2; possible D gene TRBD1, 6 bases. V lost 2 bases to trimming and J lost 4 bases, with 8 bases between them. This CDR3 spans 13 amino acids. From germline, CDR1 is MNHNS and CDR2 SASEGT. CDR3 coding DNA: TGTGCCAGCAGTGAACCAGGGGTCTATGGCTACACCTTC. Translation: CASSEPGVYGYTF.

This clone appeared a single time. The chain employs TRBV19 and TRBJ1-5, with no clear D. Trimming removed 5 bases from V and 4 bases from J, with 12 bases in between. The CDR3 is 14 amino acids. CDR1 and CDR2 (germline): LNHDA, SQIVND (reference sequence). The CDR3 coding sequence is TGTGCCAGTAGTCGCGGACGGGAAAATCAGCCCCAGCATTTT. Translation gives CASSRGRENQPQHF.

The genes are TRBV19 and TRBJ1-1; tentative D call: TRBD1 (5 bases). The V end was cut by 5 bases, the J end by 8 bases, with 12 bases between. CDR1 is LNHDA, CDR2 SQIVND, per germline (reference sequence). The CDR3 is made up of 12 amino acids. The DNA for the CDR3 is TGTGCCAGTAGTCTTCAGGGAGCCGAAGCTTTCTTT. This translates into CASSLQGAEAFF.

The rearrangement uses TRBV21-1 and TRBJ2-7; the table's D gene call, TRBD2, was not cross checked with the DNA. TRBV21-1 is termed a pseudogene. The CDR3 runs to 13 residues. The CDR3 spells CASSKDAYYEQYF. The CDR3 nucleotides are TGTGCCAGCAGCAAAGACGCGTACTACGAGCAGTACTTC.

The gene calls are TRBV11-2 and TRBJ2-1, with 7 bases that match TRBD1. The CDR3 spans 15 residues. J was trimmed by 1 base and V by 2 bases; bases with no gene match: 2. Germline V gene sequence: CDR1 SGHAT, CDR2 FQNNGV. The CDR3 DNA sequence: TGTGCCAGCAGCTTAAGGGACAGATCCTACAATGAGCAGTTCTTC. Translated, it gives CASSLRDRSYNEQFF.

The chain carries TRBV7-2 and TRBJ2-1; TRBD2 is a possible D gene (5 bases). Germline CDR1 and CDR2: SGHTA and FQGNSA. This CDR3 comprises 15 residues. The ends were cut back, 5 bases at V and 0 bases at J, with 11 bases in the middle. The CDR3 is CASSLQGSSYNEQFF. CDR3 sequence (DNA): TGTGCCAGCAGCCTCCAAGGGAGCTCCTACAATGAGCAGTTCTTC.

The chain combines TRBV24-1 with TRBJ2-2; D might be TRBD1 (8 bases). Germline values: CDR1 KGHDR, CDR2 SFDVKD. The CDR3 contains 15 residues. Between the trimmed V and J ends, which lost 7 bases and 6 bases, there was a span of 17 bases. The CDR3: CATRATGGAAGELFF. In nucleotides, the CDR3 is TGTGCCACCAGGGCCACAGGGGGGGCCGCCGGGGAGCTGTTTTTT.

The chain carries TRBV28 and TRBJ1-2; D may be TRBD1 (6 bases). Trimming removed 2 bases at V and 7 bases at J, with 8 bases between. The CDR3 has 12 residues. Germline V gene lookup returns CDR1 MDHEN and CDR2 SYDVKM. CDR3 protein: CASSLRGAGYTF. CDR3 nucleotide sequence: TGTGCCAGCAGTTTACGGGGGGCTGGCTACACCTTC.

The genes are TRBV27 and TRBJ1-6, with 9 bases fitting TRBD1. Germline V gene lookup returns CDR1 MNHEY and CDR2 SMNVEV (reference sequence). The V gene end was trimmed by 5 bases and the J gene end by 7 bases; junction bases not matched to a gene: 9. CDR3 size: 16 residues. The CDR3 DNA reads TGTGCCAGCAGTATATTGGACAGGGGAAAAAATTCACCCCTCCACTTT. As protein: CASSILDRGKNSPLHF.